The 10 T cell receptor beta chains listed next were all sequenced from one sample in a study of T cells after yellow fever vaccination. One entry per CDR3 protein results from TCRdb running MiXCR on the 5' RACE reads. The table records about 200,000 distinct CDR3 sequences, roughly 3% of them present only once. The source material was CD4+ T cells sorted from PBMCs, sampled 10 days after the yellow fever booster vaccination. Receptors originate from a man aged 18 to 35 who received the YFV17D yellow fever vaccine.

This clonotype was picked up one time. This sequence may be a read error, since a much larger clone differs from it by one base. The CDR3 DNA reads TGCGCCAGCCGGATAACCGGGACACCTAGCACAGATACGCAGTATTTT. Translated, it gives CASRITGTPSTDTQYF. This sequence joins TRBV5-1 and TRBJ2-3; tentatively, D is TRBD1 (6 bases). Trimming pared 7 bases from V and 0 bases from J, leaving 18 bases between. The CDR3 spans 16 residues. Germline CDR1 and CDR2: SGHRS and YFSETQ.

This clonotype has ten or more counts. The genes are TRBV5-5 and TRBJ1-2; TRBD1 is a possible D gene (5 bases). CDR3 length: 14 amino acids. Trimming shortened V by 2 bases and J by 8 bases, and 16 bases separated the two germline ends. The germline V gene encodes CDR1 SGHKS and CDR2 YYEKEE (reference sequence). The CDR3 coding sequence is TGTGCCAGCAGCTTTGCCGGGACCAGGGACGGCTACACCTTC. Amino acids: CASSFAGTRDGYTF. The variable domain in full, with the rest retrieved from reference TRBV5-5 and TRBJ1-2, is DAGVTQSPTHLIKTRGQQVTLRCSPISGHKSVSWYQQVLGQGPQFIFQYYEKEERGRGNFPDRFSARQFPNYSSELNVNALLLGDSALYLCASSFAGTRDGYTFGSGTRLTVV.

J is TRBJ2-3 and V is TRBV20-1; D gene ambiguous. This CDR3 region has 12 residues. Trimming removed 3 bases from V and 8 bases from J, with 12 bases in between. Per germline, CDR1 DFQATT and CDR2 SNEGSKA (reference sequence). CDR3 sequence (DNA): TGCAGTGCTAGTACCCCTTGTGTTACGCAGTATTTT. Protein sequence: CSASTPCVTQYF.

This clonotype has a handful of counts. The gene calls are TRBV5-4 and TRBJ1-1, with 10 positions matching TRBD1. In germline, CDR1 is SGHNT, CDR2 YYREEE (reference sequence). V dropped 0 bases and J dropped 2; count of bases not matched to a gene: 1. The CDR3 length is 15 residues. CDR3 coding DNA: TGTGCCAGCAGCTTGGGGGACAGGGGAAACACTGAAGCTTTCTTT. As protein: CASSLGDRGNTEAFF.

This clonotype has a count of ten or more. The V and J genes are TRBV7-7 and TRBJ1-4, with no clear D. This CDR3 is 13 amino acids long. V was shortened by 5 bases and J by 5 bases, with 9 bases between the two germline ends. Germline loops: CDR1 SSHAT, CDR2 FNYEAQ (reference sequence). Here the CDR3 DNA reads TGTGCCAGCAGCCGGAGCCCAAATGAAAAACTGTTTTTT. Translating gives CASSRSPNEKLFF.

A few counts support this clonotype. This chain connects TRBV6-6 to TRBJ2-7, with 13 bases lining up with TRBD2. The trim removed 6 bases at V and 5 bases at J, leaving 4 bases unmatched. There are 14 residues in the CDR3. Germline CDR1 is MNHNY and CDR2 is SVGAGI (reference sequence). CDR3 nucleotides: TGTGCCAGCAGCAGGGGGACTAGCGGGGACGAGCAGTACTTC. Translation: CASSRGTSGDEQYF.

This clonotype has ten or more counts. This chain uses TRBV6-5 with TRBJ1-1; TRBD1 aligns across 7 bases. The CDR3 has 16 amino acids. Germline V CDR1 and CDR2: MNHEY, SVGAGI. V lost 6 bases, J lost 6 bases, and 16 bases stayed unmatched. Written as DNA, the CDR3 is TGTGCCAGCAGCCGAACTGAACCGAACAGGGGCGCTGAAGCTTTCTTT. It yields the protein CASSRTEPNRGAEAFF.

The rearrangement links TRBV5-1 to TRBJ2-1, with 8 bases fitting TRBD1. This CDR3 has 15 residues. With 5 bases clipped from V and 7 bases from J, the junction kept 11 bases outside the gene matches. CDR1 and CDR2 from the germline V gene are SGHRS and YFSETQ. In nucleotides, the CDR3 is TGCGCCAGCAGTGAGACAGGGGAAAAATTGAATGAGCAGTTCTTC. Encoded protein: CASSETGEKLNEQFF.

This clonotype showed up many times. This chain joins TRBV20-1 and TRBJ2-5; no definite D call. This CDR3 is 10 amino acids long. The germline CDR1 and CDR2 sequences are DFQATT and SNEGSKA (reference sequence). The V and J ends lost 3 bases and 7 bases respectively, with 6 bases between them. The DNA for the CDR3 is TGCAGTGCTAGTGAAGGGACCCAGTACTTC. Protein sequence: CSASEGTQYF.

This chain's CDR3 is CASSLGTGDEQYF. The CDR3, as DNA: TGCGCCAGCAGCTTGGGGACGGGTGACGAGCAGTACTTC. The gene calls are TRBV5-1 and TRBJ2-7; no clear D gene. CDR1 is SGHRS and CDR2 is YFSETQ in the germline V gene. The CDR3 runs to 13 residues. The ends were cut back, 0 bases at V and 5 bases at J, with 9 bases in the middle.